Each of the 2 T cell receptor beta chains below was sequenced from the same sample in a study of early T cells in non-severe SARS-CoV-2 infection. TCRdb reprocessed the 5' RACE reads via MiXCR and lists one record per CDR3 protein. Here the sample spans some 80,000 distinct CDR3 sequences, less than 15% being singletons. The sequencing sample was made of whole blood. All receptors derive from an adult who was a healthcare worker with PCR-confirmed SARS-CoV-2 infection or an uninfected control (not recorded which).

This clonotype came up many times. This sequence joins TRBV28 and TRBJ2-5, with D unclear. Trimming took off 7 bases at V and 5 bases at J, with 8 bases between the two ends. There are 11 residues in the CDR3. Germline V gene lookup returns CDR1 MDHEN and CDR2 SYDVKM. The CDR3 loop is CASTFGETQYF. CDR3 DNA sequence: TGTGCCAGCACCTTCGGGGAGACCCAGTACTTC.

This clonotype has a handful of counts. This chain joins TRBV29-1 and TRBJ1-2, with D unresolved. Trimming removed 3 bases at V and 5 bases at J, with 10 bases between. Germline V gene lookup returns CDR1 SQVTM and CDR2 ANQGSEA. The CDR3 length is 12 residues. The CDR3 sequence: CSVDWPDYGYTF. CDR3 in DNA: TGCAGCGTTGATTGGCCAGATTATGGCTACACCTTC. The full variable domain, with the rest looked up from reference TRBV29-1 and TRBJ1-2, is SAVISQKPSRDICQRGTSLTIQCQVDSQVTMMFWYRQQPGQSLTLIATANQGSEATYESGFVIDKFPISRPNLTFSTLTVSNMSPEDSSIYLCSVDWPDYGYTFGSGTRLTVV.